This passage covers 17 T cell receptor beta chains from one sample sequenced in a study of blood T cell repertoires in COVID-19. Libraries were prepared by immunoSEQ multiplex PCR; TCRdb keeps only in-frame clonotypes and omits some of them. The repertoire holds about 60,000 clones, with 75% to 80% as singletons. The sequenced sample consisted of peripheral blood. These receptors originate from a man aged 45-65 years with active or convalescent COVID-19.

This clone was seen more than once but under ten times. This CDR3 reads CASSVSGRADTQYF. The CDR3 DNA reads as TGTGCCAGCAGCGTTAGCGGGAGGGCAGATACGCAGTATTTT. The V gene is TRBV7-3, the J gene TRBJ2-3; TRBD2 agrees at 11 bases. J gave up 4 bases and V 5 bases, and 2 bases lay outside the gene matches. Germline V gives CDR1 SGHTA, CDR2 FQGTGA. This CDR3 is built from 14 residues.

The V call is TRBV2, the J call TRBJ1-2, with 8 positions matching TRBD1. CDR1 and CDR2 from the germline V gene are SNHLY and FYNNEI. The length of the CDR3 is 14 residues. V lost 6 bases and J lost 3; bases outside the gene matches: 6. CDR3 amino acids: CASRPLDRDYGYTF. The CDR3 DNA sequence: TGTGCCAGCAGACCCTTGGACAGGGACTATGGCTACACCTTC.

This chain joins TRBV7-3 and TRBJ1-2, with D perhaps matching TRBD1 (6 bases). V lost 1 base and J lost 4, with 7 bases in between. Germline V CDR1 and CDR2: SGHTA, FQGTGA. The CDR3 is made up of 13 amino acids. The CDR3 DNA reads as TGTGCCAGCAGCTTAATAGGGGGCTATGGCTACACCTTC. Protein: CASSLIGGYGYTF.

This rearrangement joins TRBV2 to TRBJ2-7; 10 bases agree with TRBD2. The trim removed 2 bases at V and 0 bases at J, leaving 1 base unmatched. Germline CDR1 is SNHLY and CDR2 is FYNNEI. The CDR3 runs to 15 residues. In DNA, the CDR3 is TGTGCCAGCAGTGAAAGACTAGCGGGCTCCTACGAGCAGTACTTC. It yields the protein CASSERLAGSYEQYF.

CDR3 bases: TGTGCCACCAGTGATACGACAGGGTCTGGGATTGGGGAGCTGTTTTTT. This encodes CATSDTTGSGIGELFF. This chain links TRBV24-1 with TRBJ2-2; 7 bases are shared with TRBD1. V lost 3 bases, J lost 8 bases, and 11 bases stayed unmatched. Germline V gene data show CDR1 as KGHDR and CDR2 as SFDVKD. This CDR3 has 16 amino acids.

This chain connects TRBV7-9 to TRBJ2-1; D is uncertain. Germline CDR1 SEHNR, CDR2 FQNEAQ (reference sequence). V lost 3 bases to trimming and J lost 10 bases, with 10 bases between them. The CDR3 has 12 residues. DNA for the CDR3: TGTGCCAGCAGCTTTGGGCCGGCCGAGCAGTTCTTC. This gives the protein CASSFGPAEQFF.

This clone is a singleton in its sample. The rearrangement joins TRBV19 to TRBJ1-5, with a weak D call TRBD1 (5 bases). V shed 6 bases and J shed 0 bases, with 9 bases lying between them. CDR1 and CDR2 from the germline V gene are LNHDA and SQIVND (reference sequence). The CDR3 has 14 amino acids. CDR3 amino acids: CASRVGASNQPQHF. The CDR3 DNA is TGTGCCAGTAGAGTAGGGGCTAGCAATCAGCCCCAGCATTTT.

The V call is TRBV6-5, the J call TRBJ1-5; 7 nucleotides agree with TRBD1. Trimming took 6 bases from V and 4 from J; bases not matched to a gene: 9. CDR3 size: 15 residues. Germline-derived CDR1 and CDR2 are MNHEY and SVGAGI. CDR3 DNA sequence: TGTGCCAGCAGGAGGATGGGACAGCCTAATCAGCCCCAGCATTTT. Amino acids: CASRRMGQPNQPQHF.

This clone was recorded a few times. The chain carries TRBV6-5 and TRBJ2-7; 9 nucleotides line up with TRBD1. CDR1 is MNHEY and CDR2 is SVGAGI in the germline V gene. The CDR3 covers 14 residues. With 7 bases clipped from V and 5 bases from J, the junction kept 9 bases outside the gene matches. For the CDR3, the DNA is TGTGCCAGCACCCTAACAGGGGGCCAAAACGAGCAGTACTTC. This sequence encodes CASTLTGGQNEQYF.

The chain has TRBV5-1 and TRBJ2-7, with 8 bases lining up with TRBD2. CDR3 size: 14 residues. The germline gives CDR1 SGHRS, CDR2 YFSETQ. V was clipped by 7 bases and J by 4 bases; unmatched bases: 10. CDR3: CASGLAPFPYEQYF. The CDR3 DNA follows: TGCGCCAGCGGACTAGCCCCTTTTCCGTACGAGCAGTACTTC.

Only a few counts were recorded for this clone. The gene calls are TRBV12-3 or TRBV12-4 and TRBJ2-7; weak D call: TRBD1 (5 bases). Trimming took 3 bases from V and 2 from J, leaving 8 bases between them. The CDR3 covers 13 residues. This chain's CDR3 is CASSFRTTYEQYF. CDR3 DNA sequence: TGTGCCAGCAGTTTTCGGACAACCTACGAGCAGTACTTC.

The chain carries TRBV6-4 and TRBJ1-6; D is perhaps TRBD1 (6 bases). Germline loops: CDR1 MRHNA, CDR2 SNTAGT. Deletions cut 0 bases from V and 7 bases from J, with 13 bases between. The CDR3 loop spans 16 amino acids. The CDR3 spells CASSDSIRGQNSPLHF. Written as DNA, the CDR3 is TGTGCCAGCAGTGACTCTATCAGGGGTCAGAATTCACCCCTCCACTTT.

The CDR3 protein is CASQGQANTEAFF. The CDR3 DNA is TGTGCCAGTCAGGGACAGGCGAACACTGAAGCTTTCTTT. The chain joins TRBV12-3 or TRBV12-4 to TRBJ1-1; 8 bases fit TRBD1. Losses at the gene ends were 9 bases for V and 1 base for J; bases not matched to a gene: 4. The CDR3 is 13 amino acids.

This chain uses TRBV18 with TRBJ2-7, with D tentatively TRBD1 (5 bases). V was shortened by 3 bases and J by 7 bases, with 10 bases between the two germline ends. CDR3 length: 12 residues. Germline values: CDR1 KGHSH, CDR2 LQKENI. The CDR3 here is CASSPSAGEQYF. DNA of the CDR3: TGTGCCAGCTCACCCTCCGCAGGGGAGCAGTACTTC.

This chain joins TRBV5-1 and TRBJ2-2, with 13 bases that match TRBD2. The CDR3 totals 16 residues. The germline V gene encodes CDR1 SGHRS and CDR2 YFSETQ. V was clipped by 4 bases and J by 7 bases; unmatched bases: 7. CDR3 DNA: TGCGCCAGCAGCACTGGACTAGCGGGAGTAGGCGGGGAGCTGTTTTTT. Amino acids: CASSTGLAGVGGELFF. Looking up the rest from reference TRBV5-1 and TRBJ2-2 gives the full variable domain: KAGVTQTPRYLIKTRGQQVTLSCSPISGHRSVSWYQQTPGQGLQFLFEYFSETQRNKGNFPGRFSGRQFSNSRSEMNVSTLELGDSALYLCASSTGLAGVGGELFFGEGSRLTVL.

The chain uses TRBV7-9 and TRBJ2-7; 8 positions agree with TRBD1. Germline V gene data show CDR1 as SEHNR and CDR2 as FQNEAQ (reference sequence). This CDR3 contains 12 residues. Trimming cost V 8 bases and J 6 bases; bases outside gene matches: 6. The CDR3 DNA follows: TGTGCCAGCGAAGACAGGGGCTCCGAGCAGTACTTC. Protein product: CASEDRGSEQYF. The whole variable domain, filled in from reference TRBV7-9 and TRBJ2-7, reads DTGVSQNPRHKITKRGQNVTFRCDPISEHNRLYWYRQTLGQGPEFLTYFQNEAQLEKSRLLSDRFSAERPKGSFSTLEIQRTEQGDSAMYLCASEDRGSEQYFGPGTRLTVT.

V and J are TRBV7-8 and TRBJ1-4; 7 nucleotides align to TRBD1. The V segment lost 5 bases and the J segment 6 bases; nucleotides outside the gene matches: 9. Germline CDR1 reads SGHVS; CDR2 reads FQNEAQ. The CDR3 length is 15 residues. CDR3 nucleotides: TGTGCCAGCAGCCCAGGAGACAGGGCGTATGAAAAACTGTTTTTT. Encoded protein: CASSPGDRAYEKLFF. Combining the CDR3 with reference TRBV7-8 and TRBJ1-4 gives the whole variable domain GAGVSQSPRYKVAKRGQDVALRCDPISGHVSLFWYQQALGQGPEFLTYFQNEAQLDKSGLPSDRFFAERPEGSVSTLKIQRTQQEDSAVYLCASSPGDRAYEKLFFGSGTQLSVL.